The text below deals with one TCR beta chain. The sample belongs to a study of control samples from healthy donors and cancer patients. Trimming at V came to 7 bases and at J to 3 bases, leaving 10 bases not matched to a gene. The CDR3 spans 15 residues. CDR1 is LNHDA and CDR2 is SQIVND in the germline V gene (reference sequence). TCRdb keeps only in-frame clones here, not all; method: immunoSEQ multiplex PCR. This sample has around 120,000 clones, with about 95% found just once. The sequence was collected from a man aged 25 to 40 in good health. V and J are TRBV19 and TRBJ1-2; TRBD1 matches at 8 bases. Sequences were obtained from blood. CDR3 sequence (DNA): TGTGCCAGTACCTTAGCGACAGGGGTGGACTATGGCTACACCTTC. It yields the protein CASTLATGVDYGYTF. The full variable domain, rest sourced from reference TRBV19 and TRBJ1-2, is DGGITQSPKYLFRKEGQNVTLSCEQNLNHDAMYWYRQDPGQGLRLIYYSQIVNDFQKGDIAEGYSVSREKKESFPLTVTSAQKNPTAFYLCASTLATGVDYGYTFGSGTRLTVV.